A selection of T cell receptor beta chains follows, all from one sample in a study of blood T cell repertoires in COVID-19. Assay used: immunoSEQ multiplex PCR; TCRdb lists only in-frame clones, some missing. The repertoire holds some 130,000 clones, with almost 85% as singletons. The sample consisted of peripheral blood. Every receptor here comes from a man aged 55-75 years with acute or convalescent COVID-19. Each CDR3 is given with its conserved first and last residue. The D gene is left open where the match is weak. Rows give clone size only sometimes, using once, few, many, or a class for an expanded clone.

CDR3 DNA: TGCGCCAGCAGCTTGGGGACAGGGGGCTCAGAGACCCAGTACTTC
CDR3 protein: CASSLGTGGSETQYF
V gene: TRBV5-1
D gene: TRBD1
J gene: TRBJ2-5
clone size: NA

CDR3 DNA: TGCAGTGCTGGACTAGCGTACGAGCAGTACTTC
CDR3 protein: CSAGLAYEQYF
V gene: TRBV20-1
D gene: TRBD2
J gene: TRBJ2-7
clone size: NA

CDR3 DNA: TGTGCCAGCAGCCCCGGGACAGGGATTAGCACAGATACGCAGTATTTT
CDR3 protein: CASSPGTGISTDTQYF
V gene: TRBV7-9
D gene: TRBD1
J gene: TRBJ2-3
clone size: NA

CDR3 DNA: TGTGCCAGCAGTTTTGGGACAGGTGCCGAGCAGTTCTTC
CDR3 protein: CASSFGTGAEQFF
V gene: TRBV12-3/TRBV12-4
D gene: TRBD1
J gene: TRBJ2-1
clone size: NA

CDR3 DNA: TGTGCCACCAGTGCCGCGACAGGATATGGCTACACCTTC
CDR3 protein: CATSAATGYGYTF
V gene: TRBV24-1
D gene: NA
J gene: TRBJ1-2
clone size: NA

CDR3 DNA: TGCGCCAGCAGCCGCGAGGGGGGGACCGGTGGCTACACCTTC
CDR3 protein: CASSREGGTGGYTF
V gene: TRBV5-1
D gene: NA
J gene: TRBJ1-2
clone size: NA

CDR3 DNA: TGTGCAAGTCGCTCGGGACTCGGGAAACCATCCTACGAGCAGTACTTC
CDR3 protein: CASRSGLGKPSYEQYF
V gene: TRBV12-2
D gene: NA
J gene: TRBJ2-7
clone size: NA

CDR3 DNA: TGTGCCAGTAGTGAGTCCGGGGTTGGTATTCGGGAGACCCAGTACTTC
CDR3 protein: CASSESGVGIRETQYF
V gene: TRBV19
D gene: NA
J gene: TRBJ2-5
clone size: once

CDR3 DNA: TGTGCCAGCAGTGCGCCTTCGACAGGGCGGCGGTCACCCCTCCACTTT
CDR3 protein: CASSAPSTGRRSPLHF
V gene: TRBV25-1
D gene: TRBD1
J gene: TRBJ1-6
clone size: NA

CDR3 DNA: TGTGCCAGCACTAAAACAGGGTATCTTCCGGGGGAGCTGTTTTTT
CDR3 protein: CASTKTGYLPGELFF
V gene: TRBV25-1
D gene: NA
J gene: TRBJ2-2
clone size: NA

CDR3 DNA: TGTGCCAGCAGCCGGCCGGGGTCTTTGATGGGAGCTTTCTTT
CDR3 protein: CASSRPGSLMGAFF
V gene: TRBV27
D gene: NA
J gene: TRBJ1-1
clone size: NA

CDR3 DNA: TGTGCCAGCTCACCACAGGGGTTCCGTTCAATGAACACTGAAGCTTTCTTT
CDR3 protein: CASSPQGFRSMNTEAFF
V gene: TRBV18
D gene: NA
J gene: TRBJ1-1
clone size: NA

CDR3 DNA: TGTGCCAGCAGGGGGCCCCTCAATCAGCCCCAGCATTTT
CDR3 protein: CASRGPLNQPQHF
V gene: TRBV6-5
D gene: NA
J gene: TRBJ1-5
clone size: NA

CDR3 DNA: TGTGCCAGTGGGCCGGTCGCCAAAGAGACCCAGTACTTC
CDR3 protein: CASGPVAKETQYF
V gene: TRBV27
D gene: NA
J gene: TRBJ2-5
clone size: NA

CDR3 DNA: TGTGCCAGCAGCGTAGGGAGCTCTGGGGCCAACGTCCTGACTTTC
CDR3 protein: CASSVGSSGANVLTF
V gene: TRBV9
D gene: NA
J gene: TRBJ2-6
clone size: NA

CDR3 DNA: TGTGCCAGCCGGCGGGGCCTGAACACTGAAGCTTTCTTT
CDR3 protein: CASRRGLNTEAFF
V gene: TRBV7-9
D gene: NA
J gene: TRBJ1-1
clone size: NA

CDR3 DNA: TGCGCCAGCAGCCAAGATCCCCCGGGGGGCAACAGAAATGAGCAGTTCTTC
CDR3 protein: CASSQDPPGGNRNEQFF
V gene: TRBV4-1
D gene: NA
J gene: TRBJ2-1
clone size: NA

CDR3 DNA: TGCGCCAGCAGCAGTATACTAGCGGGAGACTCCTACGAGCAGTACTTC
CDR3 protein: CASSSILAGDSYEQYF
V gene: TRBV5-1
D gene: TRBD2
J gene: TRBJ2-7
clone size: few

CDR3 DNA: TGTGCCAGCAGCCAACAGGGGAGGAACACTGAAGCTTTCTTT
CDR3 protein: CASSQQGRNTEAFF
V gene: TRBV5-6
D gene: TRBD1
J gene: TRBJ1-1
clone size: NA

CDR3 DNA: TGTGCCACCAGGGGACAGGGGGAAATCGGGGAGCTGTTTTTT
CDR3 protein: CATRGQGEIGELFF
V gene: TRBV24-1
D gene: TRBD1
J gene: TRBJ2-2
clone size: NA

CDR3 DNA: TGTGCCAGCGGCGGGTTCAGACTAGCGGGAGGAAAAAATGAGCAGTTCTTC
CDR3 protein: CASGGFRLAGGKNEQFF
V gene: TRBV27
D gene: TRBD2
J gene: TRBJ2-1
clone size: NA

CDR3 DNA: TGTGCCAGCAGTGCTGGACTAGCGGGGGCCCTAAGTCACTTC
CDR3 protein: CASSAGLAGALSHF
V gene: TRBV28
D gene: TRBD2
J gene: TRBJ2-5
clone size: NA

CDR3 DNA: TGTGCCAGCAGCGTGGGGAGCTCCTATAATTCACCCCTCCACTTT
CDR3 protein: CASSVGSSYNSPLHF
V gene: TRBV9
D gene: NA
J gene: TRBJ1-6
clone size: once

CDR3 DNA: TGTGCCAGCACGTGGGGGCGAGAGACCCAGTACTTC
CDR3 protein: CASTWGRETQYF
V gene: TRBV5-8
D gene: NA
J gene: TRBJ2-5
clone size: NA

CDR3 DNA: TGCGCCAGCAGCCAAGATTGGACAGGGTGGAACACTGAAGCTTTCTTT
CDR3 protein: CASSQDWTGWNTEAFF
V gene: TRBV4-1
D gene: TRBD1
J gene: TRBJ1-1
clone size: NA

CDR3 DNA: TGTGCCAGCAGCTGGGGGCCTAACACCGGGGAGCTGTTTTTT
CDR3 protein: CASSWGPNTGELFF
V gene: TRBV7-3
D gene: NA
J gene: TRBJ2-2
clone size: NA

CDR3 DNA: TGTGCCAGCAGCTTCGACTTAGTCCCCTACAATGAGCAGTTCTTC
CDR3 protein: CASSFDLVPYNEQFF
V gene: TRBV3-1/TRBV3-2
D gene: NA
J gene: TRBJ2-1
clone size: NA

CDR3 DNA: TGTGCCATCAGGGGACTAGCGGGGAGCACAGATACGCAGTATTTT
CDR3 protein: CAIRGLAGSTDTQYF
V gene: TRBV10-3
D gene: TRBD2
J gene: TRBJ2-3
clone size: NA

CDR3 DNA: TGCGCCAGCAGCTTTTCGATTAGGCAGGAATACAATGAGCAGTTCTTC
CDR3 protein: CASSFSIRQEYNEQFF
V gene: TRBV5-1
D gene: NA
J gene: TRBJ2-1
clone size: once

CDR3 DNA: TGTGCCAGCAGCAAAGGGTTAGCGGGAGGGCGTTACAATGAGCAGTTCTTC
CDR3 protein: CASSKGLAGGRYNEQFF
V gene: TRBV7-3
D gene: TRBD2
J gene: TRBJ2-1
clone size: NA

CDR3 DNA: TGCGCCAGCAGCCTAACAGGAAACCCTAGCACAGATACGCAGTATTTT
CDR3 protein: CASSLTGNPSTDTQYF
V gene: TRBV5-1
D gene: NA
J gene: TRBJ2-3
clone size: NA

CDR3 DNA: TGTGCCAGCAGCCAGACTAGCGGGGGGGCCGGTGAGCAGTTCTTC
CDR3 protein: CASSQTSGGAGEQFF
V gene: TRBV11-2
D gene: TRBD2
J gene: TRBJ2-1
clone size: NA

CDR3 DNA: TGTGCCAGCAGCCAAGCTATTGGGGCAGCTTTCTTT
CDR3 protein: CASSQAIGAAFF
V gene: TRBV3-1/TRBV3-2
D gene: NA
J gene: TRBJ1-1
clone size: few

CDR3 DNA: TGTGCCAGTAGAACCCCAGGGGGCAATCAGCCCCAGCATTTT
CDR3 protein: CASRTPGGNQPQHF
V gene: TRBV19
D gene: NA
J gene: TRBJ1-5
clone size: NA

CDR3 DNA: TGTGCCAGCTCACGTACAGGTGAAACCGGGGAGCTGTTTTTT
CDR3 protein: CASSRTGETGELFF
V gene: TRBV18
D gene: NA
J gene: TRBJ2-2
clone size: once

CDR3 DNA: TGTGCCAGCAGCTCGTCCGGACTAGCGGAGCACAATGAGCAGTTCTTC
CDR3 protein: CASSSSGLAEHNEQFF
V gene: TRBV11-2
D gene: TRBD2
J gene: TRBJ2-1
clone size: NA

CDR3 DNA: TGTGCCAGTAGTATTTCTCTAGCGGAGGGCTACGAGCAGTACTTC
CDR3 protein: CASSISLAEGYEQYF
V gene: TRBV19
D gene: TRBD2
J gene: TRBJ2-7
clone size: NA

CDR3 DNA: TGCAGTGCTAAGAAAGGAGGTGGCTACACCTTC
CDR3 protein: CSAKKGGGYTF
V gene: TRBV20-1
D gene: NA
J gene: TRBJ1-2
clone size: NA

CDR3 DNA: TGTGCCAGCAGCCCCCTTAGCGGGGAGTTCACCGGGGAGCTGTTTTTT
CDR3 protein: CASSPLSGEFTGELFF
V gene: TRBV5-4
D gene: TRBD2
J gene: TRBJ2-2
clone size: NA

CDR3 DNA: TGTGCCAGCACTCGCGTTTTTGCGGAGAACACTGAAGCTTTCTTT
CDR3 protein: CASTRVFAENTEAFF
V gene: TRBV6-5
D gene: NA
J gene: TRBJ1-1
clone size: NA

CDR3 DNA: TGCAGCGTTAGTTTGGAGACTGAAAAACTGTTTTTT
CDR3 protein: CSVSLETEKLFF
V gene: TRBV29-1
D gene: NA
J gene: TRBJ1-4
clone size: NA

CDR3 DNA: TGCGCCAGCAGCTTGGCCCTGAACACCGGGGAGCTGTTTTTT
CDR3 protein: CASSLALNTGELFF
V gene: TRBV5-1
D gene: NA
J gene: TRBJ2-2
clone size: NA

CDR3 DNA: TGTGCCAGCAGCCCACTAGCGGCCAACACCGGGGAGCTGTTTTTT
CDR3 protein: CASSPLAANTGELFF
V gene: TRBV7-3
D gene: TRBD2
J gene: TRBJ2-2
clone size: once

CDR3 DNA: TGTGCCGGCGGGGACAGATGGACTGAAGCTTTCTTT
CDR3 protein: CAGGDRWTEAFF
V gene: TRBV6-5
D gene: TRBD1
J gene: TRBJ1-1
clone size: few

CDR3 DNA: TGCGCCAGCAGCCTTACTGAGACCCAGTACTTC
CDR3 protein: CASSLTETQYF
V gene: TRBV10-2
D gene: NA
J gene: TRBJ2-5
clone size: once

CDR3 DNA: TGCGCCAGCAGCTTGGACTTAGAAAAACTGTTTTTT
CDR3 protein: CASSLDLEKLFF
V gene: TRBV5-1
D gene: NA
J gene: TRBJ1-4
clone size: NA

CDR3 DNA: TGTGCCAGTAGTTTGAAGCAGGGTCACGAGCAGTACTTC
CDR3 protein: CASSLKQGHEQYF
V gene: TRBV19
D gene: NA
J gene: TRBJ2-7
clone size: few

CDR3 DNA: TGTGCCAGCAGTTTAGGAGTGAACTACGAGCAGTACTTC
CDR3 protein: CASSLGVNYEQYF
V gene: TRBV27
D gene: NA
J gene: TRBJ2-7
clone size: NA

CDR3 DNA: TGTGCCAGCAGCCAAGATAGGGGCAGCCAAGCTTTCTTT
CDR3 protein: CASSQDRGSQAFF
V gene: TRBV4-2
D gene: NA
J gene: TRBJ1-1
clone size: once

CDR3 DNA: TGTGCCAGCAGCTCTAGCGGGGGGACTCCAGATACGCAGTATTTT
CDR3 protein: CASSSSGGTPDTQYF
V gene: TRBV7-9
D gene: TRBD2
J gene: TRBJ2-3
clone size: NA

CDR3 DNA: TGTGCCAGCAGTTTATCTAGGCCAGGGGAGCGCTACGAGCAGTACTTC
CDR3 protein: CASSLSRPGERYEQYF
V gene: TRBV27
D gene: NA
J gene: TRBJ2-7
clone size: NA

CDR3 DNA: TGTGCCAGCAGCCCAACTAGCTTCCAAGAGACCCAGTACTTC
CDR3 protein: CASSPTSFQETQYF
V gene: TRBV3-1/TRBV3-2
D gene: NA
J gene: TRBJ2-5
clone size: NA

CDR3 DNA: TGCAGCGTTGAACCCCCAGGAGGCACTGAAGCTTTCTTT
CDR3 protein: CSVEPPGGTEAFF
V gene: TRBV29-1
D gene: NA
J gene: TRBJ1-1
clone size: NA

CDR3 DNA: TGTGCCAGCAGTCGACAGGCATACACTGAAGCTTTCTTT
CDR3 protein: CASSRQAYTEAFF
V gene: TRBV12-3/TRBV12-4
D gene: NA
J gene: TRBJ1-1
clone size: once

CDR3 DNA: TGTGCCAGCAGCCCCGGAGATCAGCCCCAGCATTTT
CDR3 protein: CASSPGDQPQHF
V gene: TRBV9
D gene: NA
J gene: TRBJ1-5
clone size: NA